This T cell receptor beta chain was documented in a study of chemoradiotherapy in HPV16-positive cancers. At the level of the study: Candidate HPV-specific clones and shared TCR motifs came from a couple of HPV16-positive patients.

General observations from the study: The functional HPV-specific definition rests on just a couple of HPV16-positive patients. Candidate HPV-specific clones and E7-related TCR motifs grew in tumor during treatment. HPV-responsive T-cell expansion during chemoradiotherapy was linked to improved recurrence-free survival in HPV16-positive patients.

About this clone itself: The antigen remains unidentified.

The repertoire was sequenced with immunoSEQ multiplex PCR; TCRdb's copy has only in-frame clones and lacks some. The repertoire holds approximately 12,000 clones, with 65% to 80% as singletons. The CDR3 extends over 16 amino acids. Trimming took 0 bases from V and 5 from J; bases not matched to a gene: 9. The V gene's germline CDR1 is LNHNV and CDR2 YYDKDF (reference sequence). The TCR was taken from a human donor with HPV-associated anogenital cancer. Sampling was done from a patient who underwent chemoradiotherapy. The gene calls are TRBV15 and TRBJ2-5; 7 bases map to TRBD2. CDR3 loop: CATSRDFSGTGETQYF. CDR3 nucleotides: TGTGCCACCAGCAGAGATTTCAGCGGGACGGGGGAGACCCAGTACTTC.